This T cell receptor beta chain stems from a study of technical replicates of blood from four donors. Sequencing used immunoSEQ multiplex PCR; TCRdb keeps in-frame clones, though not all of them. The repertoire holds some 47,000 clones, with 80% to 95% as singletons. Looked up from germline, CDR1 is MNHEY and CDR2 is SVGAGI. This CDR3 comprises 14 residues. Points on this clone: A read error may produce the germline difference seen at one junction end.

Sequencing was carried out using PBMCs. The TCR comes from a human donor in good health. Some clones in this sample may be carry-over from other donors' samples. The J gene is TRBJ2-5, the V gene TRBV6-5; D is possibly TRBD2 (5 bases). The DNA of the CDR3 is TGTGCCAGCAGCCTCCGGGGAAACCAGGAGACCCAGTACTTC. Translating it yields CASSLRGNQETQYF.